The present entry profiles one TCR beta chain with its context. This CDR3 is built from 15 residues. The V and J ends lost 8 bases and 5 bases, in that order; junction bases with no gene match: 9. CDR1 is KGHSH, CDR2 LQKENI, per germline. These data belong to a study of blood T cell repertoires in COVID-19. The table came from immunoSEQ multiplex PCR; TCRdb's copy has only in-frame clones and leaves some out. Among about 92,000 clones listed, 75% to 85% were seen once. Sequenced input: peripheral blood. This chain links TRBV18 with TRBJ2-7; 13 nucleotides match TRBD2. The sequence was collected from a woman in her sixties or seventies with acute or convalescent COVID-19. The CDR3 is CASTRTSGSFDEQYF. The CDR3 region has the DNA TGTGCCAGCACACGGACTAGCGGGAGCTTCGACGAGCAGTACTTC.